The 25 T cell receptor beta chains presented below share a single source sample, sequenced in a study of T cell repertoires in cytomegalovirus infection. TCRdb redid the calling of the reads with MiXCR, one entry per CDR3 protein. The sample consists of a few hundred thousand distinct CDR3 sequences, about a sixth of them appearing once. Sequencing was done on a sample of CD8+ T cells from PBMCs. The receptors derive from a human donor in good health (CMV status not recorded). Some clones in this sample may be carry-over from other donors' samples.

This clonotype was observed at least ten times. CDR3 loop: CASSLDRSYGYTF. DNA of the CDR3: TGTGCCAGCAGTTTGGACAGGTCCTATGGCTACACCTTC. The chain couples TRBV12-3 or TRBV12-4 to TRBJ1-2, with TRBD1 identical over 7 bases. V trimming: 3 bases; J trimming: 4 bases; junction bases outside the gene matches: 2. The length of the CDR3 is 13 residues.

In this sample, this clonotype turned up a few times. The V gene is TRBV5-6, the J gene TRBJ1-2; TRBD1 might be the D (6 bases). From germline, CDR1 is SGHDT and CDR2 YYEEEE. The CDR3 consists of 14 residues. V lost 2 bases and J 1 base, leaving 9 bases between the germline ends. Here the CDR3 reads CASSFRDINYGYTF. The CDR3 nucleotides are TGTGCCAGCAGCTTCCGGGACATTAACTATGGCTACACCTTC.

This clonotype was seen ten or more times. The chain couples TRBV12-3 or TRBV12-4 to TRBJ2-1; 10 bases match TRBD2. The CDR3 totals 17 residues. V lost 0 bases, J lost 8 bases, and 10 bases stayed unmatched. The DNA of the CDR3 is TGTGCCAGCAGTTTAGCGACTAGCGGGCGCCTTATGGATGAGCAGTTCTTC. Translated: CASSLATSGRLMDEQFF.

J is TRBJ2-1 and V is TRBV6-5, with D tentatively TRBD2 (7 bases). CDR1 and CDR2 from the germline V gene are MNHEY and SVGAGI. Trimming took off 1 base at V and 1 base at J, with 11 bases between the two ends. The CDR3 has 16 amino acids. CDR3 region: CASSYWGGPSYNEQFF. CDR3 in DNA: TGTGCCAGCAGTTACTGGGGGGGGCCGTCCTACAATGAGCAGTTCTTC.

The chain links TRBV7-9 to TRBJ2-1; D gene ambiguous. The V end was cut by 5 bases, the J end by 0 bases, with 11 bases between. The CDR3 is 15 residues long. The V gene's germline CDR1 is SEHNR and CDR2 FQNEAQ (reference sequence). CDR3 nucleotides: TGTGCCAGCAGCCACCCCAGGAGCTCCTACAATGAGCAGTTCTTC. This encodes CASSHPRSSYNEQFF.

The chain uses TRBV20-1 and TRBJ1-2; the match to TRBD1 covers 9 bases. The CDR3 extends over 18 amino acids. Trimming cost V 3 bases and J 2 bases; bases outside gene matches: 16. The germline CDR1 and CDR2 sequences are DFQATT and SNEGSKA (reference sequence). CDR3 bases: TGCAGTGCTAGGACGACTAAGGGACAGGGTATACGGAACTATGGCTACACCTTC. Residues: CSARTTKGQGIRNYGYTF.

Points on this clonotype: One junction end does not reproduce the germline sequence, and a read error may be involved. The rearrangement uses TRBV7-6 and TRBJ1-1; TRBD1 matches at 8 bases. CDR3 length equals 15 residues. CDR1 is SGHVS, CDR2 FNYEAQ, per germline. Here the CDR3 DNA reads TGTGTCAGCAGCTATGGACAGGGTTTGAACACTGAAGCTTTCTTT. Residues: CVSSYGQGLNTEAFF.

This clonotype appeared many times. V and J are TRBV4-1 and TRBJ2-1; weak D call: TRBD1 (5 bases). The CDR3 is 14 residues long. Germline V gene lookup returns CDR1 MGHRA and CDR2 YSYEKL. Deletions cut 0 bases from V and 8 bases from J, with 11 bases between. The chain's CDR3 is CASSQDQGADEQFF. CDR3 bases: TGCGCCAGCAGCCAAGATCAAGGGGCCGATGAGCAGTTCTTC.

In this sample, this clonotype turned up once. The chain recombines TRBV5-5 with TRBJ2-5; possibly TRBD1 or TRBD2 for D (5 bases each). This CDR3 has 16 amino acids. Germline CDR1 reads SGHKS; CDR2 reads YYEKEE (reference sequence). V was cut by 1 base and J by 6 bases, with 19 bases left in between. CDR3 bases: TGTGCCAGCAGCTTGCGAACAGGAGGACCAGATCAGACCCAGTACTTC. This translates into CASSLRTGGPDQTQYF. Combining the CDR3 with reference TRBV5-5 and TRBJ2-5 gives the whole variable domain DAGVTQSPTHLIKTRGQQVTLRCSPISGHKSVSWYQQVLGQGPQFIFQYYEKEERGRGNFPDRFSARQFPNYSSELNVNALLLGDSALYLCASSLRTGGPDQTQYFGPGTRLLVL.

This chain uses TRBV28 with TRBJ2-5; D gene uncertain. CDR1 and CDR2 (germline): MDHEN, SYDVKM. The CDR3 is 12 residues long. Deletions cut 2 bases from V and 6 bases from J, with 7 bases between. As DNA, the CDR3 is TGTGCCAGCAGTTTAGGGGTGAAGACCCAGTACTTC. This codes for CASSLGVKTQYF.

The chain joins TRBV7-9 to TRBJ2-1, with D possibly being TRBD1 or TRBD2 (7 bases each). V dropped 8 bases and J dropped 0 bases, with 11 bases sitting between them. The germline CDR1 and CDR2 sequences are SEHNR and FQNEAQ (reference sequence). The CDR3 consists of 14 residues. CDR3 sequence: CASRGDSSYNEQFF. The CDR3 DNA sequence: TGTGCCAGCCGGGGGGACAGCTCCTACAATGAGCAGTTCTTC.

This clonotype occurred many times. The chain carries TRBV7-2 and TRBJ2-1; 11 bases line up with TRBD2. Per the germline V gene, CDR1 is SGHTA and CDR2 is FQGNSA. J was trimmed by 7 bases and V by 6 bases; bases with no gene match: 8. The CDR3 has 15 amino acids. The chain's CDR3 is CASSYTSGGRNEQFF. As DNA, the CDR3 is TGTGCCAGCAGTTACACTAGCGGGGGCCGGAATGAGCAGTTCTTC.

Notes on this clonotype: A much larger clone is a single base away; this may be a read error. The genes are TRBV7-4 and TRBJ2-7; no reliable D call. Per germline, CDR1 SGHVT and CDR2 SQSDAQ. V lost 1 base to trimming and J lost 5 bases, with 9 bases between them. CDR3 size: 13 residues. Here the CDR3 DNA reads TGTGCCAGCAGCTTAGTAGGCGTCAACGAGCAGTACTTC. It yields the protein CASSLVGVNEQYF. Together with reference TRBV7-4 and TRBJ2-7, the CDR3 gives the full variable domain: GAGVSQSPRYKVAKRGRDVALRCDSISGHVTLYWYRQTLGQGSEVLTYSQSDAQRDKSGRPSGRFSAERPERSVSTLKIQRTEQGDSAVYLCASSLVGVNEQYFGPGTRLTVT.

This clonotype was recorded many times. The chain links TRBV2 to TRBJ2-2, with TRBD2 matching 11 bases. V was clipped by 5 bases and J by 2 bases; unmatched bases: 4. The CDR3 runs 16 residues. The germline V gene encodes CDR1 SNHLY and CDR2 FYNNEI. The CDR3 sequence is CASSLTSGGNTGELFF. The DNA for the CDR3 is TGTGCCAGCAGTCTCACTAGCGGGGGTAACACCGGGGAGCTGTTTTTT.

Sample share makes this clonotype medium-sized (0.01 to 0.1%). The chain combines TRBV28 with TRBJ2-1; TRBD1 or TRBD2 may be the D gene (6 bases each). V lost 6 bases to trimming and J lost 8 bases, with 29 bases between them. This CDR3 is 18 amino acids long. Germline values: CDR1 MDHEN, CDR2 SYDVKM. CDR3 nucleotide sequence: TGTGCCAGCAGCCTAGAGGGATTGGGGGGCTCCTCCTGGGATGAGCAGTTCTTC. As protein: CASSLEGLGGSSWDEQFF. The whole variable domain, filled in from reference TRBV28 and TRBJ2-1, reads DVKVTQSSRYLVKRTGEKVFLECVQDMDHENMFWYRQDPGLGLRLIYFSYDVKMKEKGDIPEGYSVSREKKERFSLILESASTNQTSMYLCASSLEGLGGSSWDEQFFGPGTRLTVL.

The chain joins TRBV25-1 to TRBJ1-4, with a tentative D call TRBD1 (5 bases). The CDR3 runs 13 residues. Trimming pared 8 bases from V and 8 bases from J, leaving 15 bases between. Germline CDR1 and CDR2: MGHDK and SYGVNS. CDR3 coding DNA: TGTGCCAGCGGCTGGGGACTCGGCGAAAAACTGTTTTTT. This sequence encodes CASGWGLGEKLFF.

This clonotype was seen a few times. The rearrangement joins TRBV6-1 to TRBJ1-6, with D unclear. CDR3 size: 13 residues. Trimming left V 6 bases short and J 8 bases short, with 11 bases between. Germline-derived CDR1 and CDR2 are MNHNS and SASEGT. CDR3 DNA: TGTGCCAGCAGAATTGGATTAGATTCACCCCTCCACTTT. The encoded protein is CASRIGLDSPLHF.

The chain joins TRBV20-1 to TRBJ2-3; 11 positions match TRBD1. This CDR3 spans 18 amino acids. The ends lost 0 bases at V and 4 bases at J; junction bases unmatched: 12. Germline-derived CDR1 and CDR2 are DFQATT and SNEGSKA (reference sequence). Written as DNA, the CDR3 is TGCAGTGCTAGAGATGGACAGGGGGCCTTTTCTTGGTCAGATACGCAGTATTTT. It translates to CSARDGQGAFSWSDTQYF.

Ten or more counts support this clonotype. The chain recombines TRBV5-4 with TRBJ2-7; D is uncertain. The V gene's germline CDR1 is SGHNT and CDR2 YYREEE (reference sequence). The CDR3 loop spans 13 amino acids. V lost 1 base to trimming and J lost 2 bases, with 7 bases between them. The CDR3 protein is CASSLFQTYEQYF. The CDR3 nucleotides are TGTGCCAGCAGCTTGTTTCAGACCTACGAGCAGTACTTC.

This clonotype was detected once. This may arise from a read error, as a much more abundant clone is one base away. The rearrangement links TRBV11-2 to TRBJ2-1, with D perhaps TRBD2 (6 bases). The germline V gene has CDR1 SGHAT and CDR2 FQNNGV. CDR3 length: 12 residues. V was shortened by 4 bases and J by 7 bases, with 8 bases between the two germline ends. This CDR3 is CASSWRGNEQFF. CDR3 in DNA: TGTGCCAGCAGCTGGAGGGGAAATGAGCAGTTCTTC.

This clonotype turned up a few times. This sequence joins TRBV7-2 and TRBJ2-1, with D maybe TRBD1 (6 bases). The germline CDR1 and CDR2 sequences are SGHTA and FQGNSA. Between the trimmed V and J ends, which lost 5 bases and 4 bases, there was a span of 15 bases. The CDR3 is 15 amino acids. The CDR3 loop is CASSPGTPTYNEQFF. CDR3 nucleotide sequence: TGTGCCAGCAGCCCCGGGACACCGACATACAATGAGCAGTTCTTC.

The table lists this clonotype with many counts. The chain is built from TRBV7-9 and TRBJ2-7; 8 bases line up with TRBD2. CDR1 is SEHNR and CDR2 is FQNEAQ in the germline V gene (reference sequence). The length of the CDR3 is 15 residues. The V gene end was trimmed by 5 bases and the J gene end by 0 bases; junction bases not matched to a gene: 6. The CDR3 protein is CASSLVRGDSYEQYF. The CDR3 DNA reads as TGTGCCAGCAGCCTGGTGCGGGGGGACTCCTACGAGCAGTACTTC.

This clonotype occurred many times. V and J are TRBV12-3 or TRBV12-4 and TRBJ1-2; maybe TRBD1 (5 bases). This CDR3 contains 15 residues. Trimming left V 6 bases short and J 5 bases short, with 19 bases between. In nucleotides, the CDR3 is TGTGCCAGCAGCCCCGGAGCGGGGCTGAGGTATGGCTACACCTTC. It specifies CASSPGAGLRYGYTF.

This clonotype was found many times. Here the CDR3 reads CASGLQGNEQFF. For the CDR3, the DNA is TGTGCTAGTGGTTTGCAAGGCAATGAGCAGTTCTTC. This rearrangement joins TRBV12-5 to TRBJ2-1, with unresolved D. The CDR3 is made up of 12 amino acids. V lost 2 bases to trimming and J lost 6 bases, with 5 bases between them. Germline V gene data show CDR1 as LGHNT and CDR2 as FRNRAP.

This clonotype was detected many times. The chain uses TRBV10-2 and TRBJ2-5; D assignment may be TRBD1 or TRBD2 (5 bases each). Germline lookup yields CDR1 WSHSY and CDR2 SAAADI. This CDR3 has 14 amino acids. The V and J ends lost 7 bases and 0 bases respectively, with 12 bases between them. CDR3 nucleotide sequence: TGCGCCAGCATCGGGACGTCGTACCAAGAGACCCAGTACTTC. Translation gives CASIGTSYQETQYF.